This T cell receptor beta chain was captured by sequencing in a study of blood T cells in healthy people across ages (dated by TCRdb to 2015 to 2017). About the study as a whole: In model experiments, template switching captured about one uniquely barcoded TCR beta cDNA molecule for every two T cells. To track age-related changes in TCR beta repertoire diversity, the study relied on deep sequencing normalized with unique cDNA molecular identifiers. Donors were grouped into four age groups: young (average approximately 15 years), middle-aged (over 35), aged (62) and long-lived (approximately 75). Donors of different ages were randomly distributed across sequencing lanes to avoid experimental bias. Using the same blood draw, the study looked at two additional independent replicas of 1 million unique cDNA reads for two donors, one aged 18 to 30 and the other aged 80 or older.

Library construction relied on 5' RACE. The listed sequencing device is Illumina HiSeq 2500. A second roughly 7 to 12 cycle PCR used a sample-barcoded 5' primer and a J-beta primer mix. A template-switch 5' adaptor carrying 12 random nucleotides introduced a unique molecular identifier onto each TCR beta cDNA molecule. Each sample yielded at least 3 million CDR3-containing paired-end reads. All of the RNA was converted into first-strand cDNA using the Mint cDNA synthesis kit, with a TRBC-specific oligonucleotide serving as the primer. After uracil-DNA glycosylase treatment, a first 18-cycle PCR used universal primers M1SS and BC2_uni_R on all cDNA. As for how the authors treated the data: For normalization, 1 million high-quality reads, each with a distinct molecular identifier, were randomly selected from each sample. Instead of being binned into consensus sequences, reads that shared molecular identifiers were thrown out. MiTCR, set to a Q25 quality threshold and the strictest error-elimination algorithm, was used for CDR3 identification, clonotype clustering and error correction. A nonparametric unseen species model with Euler transformation was used to estimate a lower bound on total TCR beta diversity. TCRdb cleaned the public reads at Q25 with fastp, built clones with MiXCR and kept in-frame beta chains. For every CDR3 protein sequence, its rows merge into one entry that carries the most common genes and DNA. It is TCRdb's table, rather than the study itself, that gives the V and J calls and clone size. In this sample the table shows some 860,000 distinct CDR3 sequences, just over 55% of which occur a single time. 20% to 30% of the sample is in the top ten clones.

In the germline V gene, CDR1 corresponds to SGHTA and CDR2 to FQGNSA. From the cysteine up to the phenylalanine, the CDR3 has a length of 14 residues. Only the CDR3 region is kept as DNA, spanning 42 bases read in frame from base 1. V sheds 0 bases and J sheds 2 bases, leaving 8 bases between their ends. This clonotype was counted only a few times. The antigen this receptor binds is unknown. Nothing much larger sits one base from this clone, and base qualities are not available. Systemically healthy Caucasian individuals from Russia, around 38 in total and aged about 6 to 95 years, were included as donors. Approximately 10 milliliters of peripheral blood were collected from each donor into EDTA-treated Vacutainer tubes. Ficoll-Paque density-gradient centrifugation was used to isolate PBMCs, with at least 7 million per sample. Total RNA, at least 6 micrograms per sample, was extracted from PBMCs with Trizol reagent. The percentages of naive CD45RAhigh/CD27high T cells were determined by flow cytometry on a PBMC aliquot from every donor.

Overall study outcomes, separate from this receptor: Because the CMV infection status of the donors was unknown, age-related changes in expanded clonotypes may potentially have been confounded. There was a strong correlation between observed TCR beta diversity and the percentage of naive T cells measured by flow cytometry. As age increased, observed TCR beta diversity per million T cells dropped in a roughly linear way, and a significant reduction was already evident by age approximately 40. Total diversity estimates from one million sequenced T cells were considered lower bounds and underestimates. The long-lived group showed more naive CD4+ T cells, fewer expanded clones and increased TCR diversity than the aged group, suggesting age selection. Bulk unsorted PBMC profiling prevented conclusive comparison of naive and antigen-experienced compartments.

The clonotype was recovered from a man between 35 and 55 years old in good health. This chain is built from TRBV7-2 and TRBJ2-7; TRBD2 is a possible D gene, resting on 5 matching bases. The specimen was blood. Read as DNA, the sequence is TGTGCCAGCAGCTTAGCCCTAGCTCCCTACGAGCAGTACTTC. It encodes CASSLALAPYEQYF.